Described below is a single T cell receptor (beta chain) sequence and its context. Its antigen is unknown. The assay was immunoSEQ multiplex PCR, and TCRdb's table has in-frame clones only and misses some. The profile shows around 29,000 clones, 69% of them singletons. The CDR3 extends over 14 amino acids. The junction had 4 bases not matched to a gene; V was cut back by 1 base and J by 7 bases. Germline lookup yields CDR1 MDHEN and CDR2 SYDVKM. The data were obtained in a study of cytotoxic CD8 clonotypes in ibrutinib-treated CLL. Findings and limits, study-wide: With treatment, public clonotypes, which were uncommon, either contracted or remained stable.

This chain connects TRBV28 to TRBJ1-5; TRBD1 agrees at 7 bases. The TCR was taken from a human donor with chronic lymphocytic leukemia. Sequencing used PBMCs, obtained after 24 months of ibrutinib treatment. The CDR3 DNA reads as TGTGCCAGCAGTTTATACAGGGGTTCACAGCCCCAGCATTTT. Its translation is CASSLYRGSQPQHF.